Listed below are T cell receptor beta chains from one sample, sequenced in a study of read filtering for tumor transcriptome and immune sequencing. TCRdb reprocessed the reads via MiXCR and lists one record per CDR3 protein. Of around 65,000 distinct CDR3 sequences in the sample, roughly a fifth are singletons; the top ten hold over 12%. The sequenced sample was a population of CD138-negative cells sorted from bone marrow. These TCRs come from a donor older than 35 with multiple myeloma. The CDR3 runs from the conserved cysteine through the conserved F or W. A D gene is named only where the DNA matches it firmly. The size field is filled for only some rows; it gives once, few, many or a size class.

>TRBD2|TRBV5-1|many|TRBJ2-5
TGCGCCAGCAGCTCCAAAGGACTAGCCGGGGAGACCCAGTACTTC
CASSSKGLAGETQYF
>TRBD2|TRBV6-1|few|TRBJ2-5
TGTGCCATAGCGGGGGGTATACTCGAGACCCAGTACTTC
CAIAGGILETQYF
>TRBD2|TRBV7-3|-|TRBJ2-7
TGTGCCAGCAGCCCCCCTAGCGGGAGAAGCTACGAGCAGTACTTC
CASSPPSGRSYEQYF
>TRBD2|TRBV19|many|TRBJ2-3
TGTGCCAGTAGTCACCAGCGGGACCGCACACCTACGCAGTATTTT
CASSHQRDRTPTQYF
>-|TRBV28|medium-sized|TRBJ2-1
TGTGCCAGCAGTACGACTTTCAATGAGCAGTTCTTC
CASSTTFNEQFF
>-|TRBV14|many|TRBJ2-3
TGTGCCAGCAGCCAAAGAGAAGCAGATACGCAGTATTTT
CASSQREADTQYF
>-|TRBV7-8|many|TRBJ2-7
TGTGCCAGCAGCCCCCAGCTAGTATCCGGCGAGCAGTACTTC
CASSPQLVSGEQYF
>-|TRBV25-1|few|TRBJ1-1
TGTGCCAGCAGTGAATCGGGAACAAAAGCTTTCTTT
CASSESGTKAFF
>-|TRBV24-1|many|TRBJ2-2
TGTGCCACCAGTGGCCCGAACACCGGGGAGCTGTTTTTT
CATSGPNTGELFF
>-|TRBV5-5|many|TRBJ2-1
TGTGCCAGCAGCTTACAGAGCTCCTACAATGAGCAGTTCTTC
CASSLQSSYNEQFF
>TRBD2|TRBV6-6|many|TRBJ2-7
TGTGCCAGCAGACCTAGCGGGGGGGCTTACGAGCAGTACTTC
CASRPSGGAYEQYF